These 19 T cell receptor beta chains were sequenced from one sample in a study of T cell responses to AZD1222 COVID-19 vaccine. Some clones are missing from TCRdb's copy, which holds only in-frame ones; the method was immunoSEQ multiplex PCR. The data show tens of thousands of clones, with 89% seen just once and 25% to 35% held by the top ten. Sequenced material: peripheral blood, taken 28 days after the second AZD1222 dose. The receptors come from an adult who received the AZD1222 COVID-19 vaccine.

This chain links TRBV5-1 with TRBJ2-1; tentative D call: TRBD2 (5 bases). CDR3 length equals 15 residues. Germline CDR1 reads SGHRS; CDR2 reads YFSETQ. V was shortened by 3 bases and J by 6 bases, with 16 bases between the two germline ends. As DNA, the CDR3 is TGCGCCAGCAGCTCGGCCGGGATTTGGGGCAATGAGCAGTTCTTC. This codes for CASSSAGIWGNEQFF.

This clone is a singleton in its sample. The chain links TRBV18 to TRBJ1-4, with 9 bases that match TRBD1. CDR3 length: 15 amino acids. In germline, CDR1 is KGHSH, CDR2 LQKENI. Trimming at V came to 3 bases and at J to 8 bases, leaving 7 bases not matched to a gene. CDR3 in amino acids: CASSPWDRVEEKLFF. In nucleotides, the CDR3 is TGTGCCAGCTCACCGTGGGACAGGGTCGAGGAAAAACTGTTTTTT. Supplemented by reference TRBV18 and TRBJ1-4, the full variable domain reads NAGVMQNPRHLVRRRGQEARLRCSPMKGHSHVYWYRQLPEEGLKFMVYLQKENIIDESGMPKERFSAEFPKEGPSILRIQQVVRGDSAAYFCASSPWDRVEEKLFFGSGTQLSVL.

This clone appeared a few times. This chain joins TRBV29-1 and TRBJ2-7; TRBD1 is a possible D gene (5 bases). This CDR3 region has 13 residues. V dropped 2 bases and J dropped 2 bases, with 10 bases sitting between them. Per germline, CDR1 SQVTM and CDR2 ANQGSEA. This chain's CDR3 is CSVERGSPYEQYF. CDR3 coding DNA: TGCAGCGTTGAAAGGGGTTCCCCCTACGAGCAGTACTTC.

This clone was observed a single time. This chain links TRBV2 with TRBJ1-6; TRBD1 agrees at 7 bases. V dropped 5 bases and J dropped 16; count of bases not matched to a gene: 11. Germline V gives CDR1 SNHLY, CDR2 FYNNEI. The CDR3 loop spans 13 amino acids. CDR3 protein: CASSRDSKIFLHF. CDR3 DNA sequence: TGTGCCAGCAGTCGGGACAGTAAGATTTTTCTCCACTTT.

This rearrangement joins TRBV28 to TRBJ1-3; the D gene is possibly TRBD1 (5 bases). CDR3 length: 16 amino acids. Germline V lookup: CDR1 MDHEN, CDR2 SYDVKM. Trimming removed 3 bases at V and 4 bases at J, with 16 bases between. CDR3 amino acids: CASSFRGKVGGNTIYF. The CDR3 DNA follows: TGTGCCAGCAGTTTCCGGGGGAAAGTAGGAGGAAACACCATATATTTT.

CDR3 loop: CASSPLAGRETQYF. DNA of the CDR3: TGTGCCAGCTCACCACTAGCGGGACGGGAGACCCAGTACTTC. The rearrangement uses TRBV18 and TRBJ2-5; the match to TRBD2 covers 8 bases. The CDR3 has 14 amino acids. The trim removed 1 base at V and 5 bases at J, leaving 3 bases unmatched. Germline V gene sequence: CDR1 KGHSH, CDR2 LQKENI.

The rearrangement uses TRBV4-1 and TRBJ2-7, with a possible D match to TRBD1 (6 bases). Trimming shortened V by 2 bases and J by 4 bases, and 21 bases separated the two germline ends. Germline CDR1 and CDR2: MGHRA and YSYEKL. The CDR3 is 17 residues long. CDR3 nucleotide sequence: TGCGCCAGCAGCCAAAGATTGTCGACAGGCCGGGGTTACGAGCAGTACTTC. Translation gives CASSQRLSTGRGYEQYF.

V is TRBV7-9 and J is TRBJ2-7, with 7 nucleotides matching TRBD2. This CDR3 comprises 16 residues. The germline V gene encodes CDR1 SEHNR and CDR2 FQNEAQ (reference sequence). V dropped 5 bases and J dropped 0; count of bases not matched to a gene: 10. The CDR3 nucleotides read TGTGCCAGCAGCGGGCGACTAGCTGAGTTCTCCTACGAGCAGTACTTC. Translating it yields CASSGRLAEFSYEQYF.

The chain is built from TRBV19 and TRBJ1-4; TRBD1 might be the D (6 bases). The CDR3 consists of 14 residues. V gave up 4 bases and J gave up 7 bases, with 13 bases separating them. Germline-derived CDR1 and CDR2 are LNHDA and SQIVND (reference sequence). CDR3 DNA sequence: TGTGCCAGTAGTAGAGGGGGTAACGGTGAAAAACTGTTTTTT. Translated: CASSRGGNGEKLFF.

The chain employs TRBV29-1 and TRBJ2-5, with D maybe TRBD2 (5 bases). The ends were cut back, 3 bases at V and 4 bases at J, with 12 bases in the middle. CDR1 is SQVTM, CDR2 ANQGSEA, per germline. CDR3 size: 13 residues. CDR3 sequence (DNA): TGCAGCGTTGACGAGGGTTTGTTAGAGACCCAGTACTTC. Its translation: CSVDEGLLETQYF.

The table lists this clone with a few counts. The chain carries TRBV11-2 and TRBJ2-7; 7 nucleotides align to TRBD2. This CDR3 spans 15 amino acids. Trimming at V came to 6 bases and at J to 2 bases, leaving 10 bases not matched to a gene. CDR1 SGHAT and CDR2 FQNNGV come from the germline V gene. CDR3 sequence (DNA): TGTGCCAGCAGGAACGAGGCTAGCGGAGCCTACGAGCAGTACTTC. This gives the protein CASRNEASGAYEQYF.

The chain links TRBV5-5 to TRBJ1-2, with D possibly TRBD1 on 5 matching bases. CDR1 is SGHKS, CDR2 YYEKEE, per germline (reference sequence). Trimming stripped 0 bases from V and 4 bases from J, with 16 bases between. This CDR3 is built from 16 residues. CDR3 sequence reads: CASSLEAAGFTYGYTF. Here the CDR3 DNA reads TGTGCCAGCAGCTTGGAGGCGGCAGGGTTTACCTATGGCTACACCTTC.

V usage is TRBV21-1 and J usage is TRBJ1-2; whether TRBD1, the table's D call, matches the DNA was not checked. TRBV21-1 is labeled a pseudogene. There are 17 residues in the CDR3. CDR3 loop: CASSGPYWQGLQHGYTF. The CDR3 DNA is TGTGCCAGCAGCGGTCCCTATTGGCAGGGTCTACAACATGGCTACACCTTC.

The rearrangement uses TRBV11-2 and TRBJ2-7; 8 bases match TRBD2. The CDR3 spans 15 residues. Losses at the gene ends were 5 bases for V and 2 bases for J; bases not matched to a gene: 8. The germline CDR1 and CDR2 sequences are SGHAT and FQNNGV. In DNA, the CDR3 is TGTGCCAGCAGCGAGGGACTAGAACTTGCCTACGAGCAGTACTTC. Amino acids: CASSEGLELAYEQYF.

This chain joins TRBV6-5 and TRBJ2-3; a weak D match, TRBD2 (6 bases). Trimming pared 9 bases from V and 5 bases from J, leaving 12 bases between. From germline, CDR1 is MNHEY and CDR2 SVGAGI. CDR3 length: 12 residues. The CDR3, as DNA: TGTGCCAGTCTGAGGAGGGAAGATACGCAGTATTTT. Protein sequence: CASLRREDTQYF.

The chain links TRBV6-6 to TRBJ1-5; D remains ambiguous. Trimming pared 1 base from V and 6 bases from J, leaving 7 bases between. This CDR3 is 13 amino acids long. Germline V gene lookup returns CDR1 MNHNY and CDR2 SVGAGI (reference sequence). CDR3 in DNA: TGTGCCAGCAGTTACTGGCCGGGTCAGCCCCAGCATTTT. It is translated as CASSYWPGQPQHF.

The chain is built from TRBV5-5 and TRBJ1-2; 10 positions match TRBD1. This CDR3 is 15 amino acids long. Germline CDR1 SGHKS, CDR2 YYEKEE (reference sequence). J gave up 4 bases and V 2 bases, and 5 bases lay outside the gene matches. As DNA, the CDR3 is TGTGCCAGCAGCTTAAGTGGACAGGGGGTCTATGGCTACACCTTC. It is translated as CASSLSGQGVYGYTF.

The chain uses TRBV3-1 (or the pseudogene TRBV3-2) and TRBJ1-2, with D maybe TRBD1 (5 bases). Germline CDR1 reads LGHDT; CDR2 reads YNNKEL (reference sequence). CDR3 length: 15 residues. The V end lost 4 bases, the J end lost 7 bases, and 19 bases lay between the germline ends. The CDR3 region is CASSLGGREYFGYTF. For the CDR3, the DNA is TGTGCCAGCAGCCTGGGGGGACGGGAGTATTTTGGCTACACCTTC.

The chain recombines TRBV7-3 with TRBJ1-1; D gene ambiguous. Germline CDR1 SGHTA, CDR2 FQGTGA. This CDR3 is 13 amino acids long. V was clipped by 6 bases and J by 3 bases, with 11 bases between them. The CDR3 sequence is CASSYNLDTEAFF. Here the CDR3 DNA reads TGTGCCAGCAGTTATAATCTAGACACTGAAGCTTTCTTT. Filled out from reference TRBV7-3 and TRBJ1-1, the complete variable domain reads GAGVSQTPSNKVTEKGKYVELRCDPISGHTALYWYRQSLGQGPEFLIYFQGTGAADDSGLPNDRFFAVRPEGSVSTLKIQRTERGDSAVYLCASSYNLDTEAFFGQGTRLTVV.